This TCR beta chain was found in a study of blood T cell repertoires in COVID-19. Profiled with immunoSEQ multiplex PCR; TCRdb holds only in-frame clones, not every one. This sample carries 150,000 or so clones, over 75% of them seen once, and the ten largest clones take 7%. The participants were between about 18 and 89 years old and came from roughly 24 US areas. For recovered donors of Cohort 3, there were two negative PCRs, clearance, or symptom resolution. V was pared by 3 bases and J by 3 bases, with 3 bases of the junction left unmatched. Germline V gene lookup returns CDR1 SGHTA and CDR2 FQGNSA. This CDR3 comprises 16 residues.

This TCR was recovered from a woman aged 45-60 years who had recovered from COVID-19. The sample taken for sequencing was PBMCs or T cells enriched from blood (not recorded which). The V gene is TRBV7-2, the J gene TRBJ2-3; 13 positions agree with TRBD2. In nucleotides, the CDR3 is TGTGCCAGCAGCTTTCGGACTAGCGGGAGTACAGATACGCAGTATTTT. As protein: CASSFRTSGSTDTQYF. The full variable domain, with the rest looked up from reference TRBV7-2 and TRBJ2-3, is GAGVSQSPSNKVTEKGKDVELRCDPISGHTALYWYRQSLGQGLEFLIYFQGNSAPDKSGLPSDRFSAERTGGSVSTLTIQRTQQEDSAVYLCASSFRTSGSTDTQYFGPGTRLTVL.